This section outlines one TCR beta chain sequence together with its context. The data were obtained in a study of blood T cell repertoires in COVID-19. The protocol was immunoSEQ multiplex PCR, while the TCRdb copy is restricted to in-frame clones and leaves out a portion. The table has around 200,000 clones, approximately 90% seen once; the top ten hold approximately 10%. Germline V lookup: CDR1 SGHNT, CDR2 YYREEE (reference sequence). Trimming left V 5 bases short and J 5 bases short, with 19 bases between. The CDR3 has 15 amino acids. The sequenced sample was PBMCs or T cells enriched from blood (not recorded which). The rearrangement joins TRBV5-4 to TRBJ2-5; possibly TRBD2 for D (8 bases). The sequence derives from a man younger than 30 with acute COVID-19. The CDR3: CASSPGGGQTETQYF. The CDR3 DNA reads as TGTGCCAGCAGTCCCGGGGGGGGACAGACTGAGACCCAGTACTTC.